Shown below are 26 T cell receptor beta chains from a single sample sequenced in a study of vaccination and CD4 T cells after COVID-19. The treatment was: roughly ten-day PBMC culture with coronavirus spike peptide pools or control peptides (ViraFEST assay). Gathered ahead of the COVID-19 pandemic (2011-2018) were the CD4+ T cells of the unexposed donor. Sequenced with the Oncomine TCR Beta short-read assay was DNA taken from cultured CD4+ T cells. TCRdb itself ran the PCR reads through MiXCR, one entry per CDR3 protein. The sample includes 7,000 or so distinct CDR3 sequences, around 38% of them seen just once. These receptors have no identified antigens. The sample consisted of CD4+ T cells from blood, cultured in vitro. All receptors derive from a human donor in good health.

The CDR3 sequence is CASSEYSPLHF. The CDR3 coding sequence is TGTGCCAGCAGTGAATATTCACCCCTCCACTTT. This sequence joins TRBV2 and TRBJ1-6; the D is unclear. There are 11 residues in the CDR3. Trimming took off 2 bases at V and 8 bases at J, with 1 base between the two ends. Germline-derived CDR1 and CDR2 are SNHLY and FYNNEI.

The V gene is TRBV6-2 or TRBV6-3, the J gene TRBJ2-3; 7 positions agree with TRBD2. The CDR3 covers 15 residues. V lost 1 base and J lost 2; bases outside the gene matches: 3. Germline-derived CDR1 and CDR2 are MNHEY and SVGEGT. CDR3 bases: TGTGCCAGCAGTTACTTGCGGGGGACCACAGATACGCAGTATTTT. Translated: CASSYLRGTTDTQYF.

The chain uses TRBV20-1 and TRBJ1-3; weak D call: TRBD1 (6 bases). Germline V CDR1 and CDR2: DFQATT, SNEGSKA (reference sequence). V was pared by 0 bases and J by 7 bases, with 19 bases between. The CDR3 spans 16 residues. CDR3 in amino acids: CSARDLDIGRGNTIYF. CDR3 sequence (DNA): TGCAGTGCTAGAGACCTGGATATCGGCAGGGGCAACACCATATATTTT.

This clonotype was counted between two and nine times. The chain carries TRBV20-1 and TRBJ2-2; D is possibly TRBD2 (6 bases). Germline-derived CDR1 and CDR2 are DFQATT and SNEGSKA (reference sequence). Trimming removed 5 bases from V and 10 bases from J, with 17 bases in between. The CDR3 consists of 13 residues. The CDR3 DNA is TGCAGTGCTTTGCGGGATCGTAGCGTGGAGCTGTTTTTT. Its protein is CSALRDRSVELFF.

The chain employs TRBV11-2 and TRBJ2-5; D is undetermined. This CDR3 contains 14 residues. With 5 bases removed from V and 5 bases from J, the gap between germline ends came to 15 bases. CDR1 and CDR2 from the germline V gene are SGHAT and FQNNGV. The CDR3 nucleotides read TGTGCCAGCAGCCCACGGCTAGGCATGGAGACCCAGTACTTC. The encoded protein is CASSPRLGMETQYF.

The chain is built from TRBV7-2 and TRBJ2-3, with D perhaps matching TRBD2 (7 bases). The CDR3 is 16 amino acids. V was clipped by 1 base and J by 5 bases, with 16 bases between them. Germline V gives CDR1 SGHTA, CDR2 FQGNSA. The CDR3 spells CASSLVRGAKRDTQYF. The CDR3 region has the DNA TGTGCCAGCAGCTTAGTACGGGGGGCGAAGAGAGATACGCAGTATTTT.

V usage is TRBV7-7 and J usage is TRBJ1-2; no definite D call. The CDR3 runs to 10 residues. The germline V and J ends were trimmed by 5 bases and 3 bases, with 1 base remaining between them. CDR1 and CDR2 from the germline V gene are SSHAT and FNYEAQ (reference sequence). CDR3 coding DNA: TGTGCCAGCAGCCACTATGGCTACACCTTC. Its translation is CASSHYGYTF. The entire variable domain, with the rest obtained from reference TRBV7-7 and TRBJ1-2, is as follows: GAGVSQSPRYKVTKRGQDVTLRCDPISSHATLYWYQQALGQGPEFLTYFNYEAQPDKSGLPSDRFSAERPEGSISTLTIQRTEQRDSAMYRCASSHYGYTFGSGTRLTVV.

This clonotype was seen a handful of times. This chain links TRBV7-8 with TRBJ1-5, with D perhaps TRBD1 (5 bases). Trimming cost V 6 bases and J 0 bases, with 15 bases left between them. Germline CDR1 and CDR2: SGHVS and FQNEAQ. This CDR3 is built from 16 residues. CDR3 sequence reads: CASSAPGRISNQPQHF. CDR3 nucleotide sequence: TGTGCCAGCAGTGCTCCGGGACGGATTAGCAATCAGCCCCAGCATTTT.

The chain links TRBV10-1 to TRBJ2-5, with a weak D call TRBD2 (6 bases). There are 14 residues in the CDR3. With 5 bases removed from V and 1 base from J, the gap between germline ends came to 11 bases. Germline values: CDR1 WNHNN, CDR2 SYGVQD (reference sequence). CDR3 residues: CASSIGRAQETQYF. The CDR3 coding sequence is TGCGCCAGCAGTATCGGGAGAGCCCAAGAGACCCAGTACTTC.

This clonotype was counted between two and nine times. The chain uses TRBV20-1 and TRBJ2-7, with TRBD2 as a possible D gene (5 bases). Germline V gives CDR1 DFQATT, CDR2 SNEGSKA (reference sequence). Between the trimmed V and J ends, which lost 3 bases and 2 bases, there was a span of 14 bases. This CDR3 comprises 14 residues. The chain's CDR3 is CSASMGLGAYEQYF. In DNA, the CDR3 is TGCAGTGCTAGTATGGGCTTGGGAGCCTACGAGCAGTACTTC.

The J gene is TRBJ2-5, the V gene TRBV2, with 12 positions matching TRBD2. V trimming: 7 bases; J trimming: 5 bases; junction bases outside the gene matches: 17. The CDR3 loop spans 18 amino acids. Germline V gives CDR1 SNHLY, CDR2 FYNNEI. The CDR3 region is CASTRDRTSGIQGETQYF. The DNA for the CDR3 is TGTGCCAGCACGAGGGATAGGACTAGCGGGATACAAGGGGAGACCCAGTACTTC.

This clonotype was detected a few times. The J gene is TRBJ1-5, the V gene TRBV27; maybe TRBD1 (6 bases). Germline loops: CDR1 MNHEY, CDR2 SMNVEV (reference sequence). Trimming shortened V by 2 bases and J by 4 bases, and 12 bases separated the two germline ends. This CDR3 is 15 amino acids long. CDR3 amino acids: CASSLAGGGNQPQHF. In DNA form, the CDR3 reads TGTGCCAGCAGTTTAGCGGGGGGCGGTAATCAGCCCCAGCATTTT.

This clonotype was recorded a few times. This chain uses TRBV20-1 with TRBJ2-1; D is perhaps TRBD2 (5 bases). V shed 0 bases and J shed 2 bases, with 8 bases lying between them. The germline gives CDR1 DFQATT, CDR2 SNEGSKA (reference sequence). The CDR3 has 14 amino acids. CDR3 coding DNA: TGCAGTGCTAGAGAAGCGGAGGCCTACAATGAGCAGTTCTTC. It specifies CSAREAEAYNEQFF.

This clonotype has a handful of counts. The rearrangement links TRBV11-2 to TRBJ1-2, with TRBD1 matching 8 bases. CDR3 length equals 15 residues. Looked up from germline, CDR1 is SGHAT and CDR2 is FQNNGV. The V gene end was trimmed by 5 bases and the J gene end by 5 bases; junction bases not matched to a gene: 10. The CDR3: CASSPRTGIRYGYTF. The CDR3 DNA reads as TGTGCCAGCAGCCCTAGGACAGGGATCCGGTATGGCTACACCTTC.

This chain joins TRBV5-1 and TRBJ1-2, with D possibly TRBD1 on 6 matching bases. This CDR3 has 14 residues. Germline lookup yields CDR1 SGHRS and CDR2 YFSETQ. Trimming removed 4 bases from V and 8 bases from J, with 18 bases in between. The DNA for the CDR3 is TGCGCCAGCAGCGTGGGAGACTCCCAGGGGGGCTACACCTTC. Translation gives CASSVGDSQGGYTF.

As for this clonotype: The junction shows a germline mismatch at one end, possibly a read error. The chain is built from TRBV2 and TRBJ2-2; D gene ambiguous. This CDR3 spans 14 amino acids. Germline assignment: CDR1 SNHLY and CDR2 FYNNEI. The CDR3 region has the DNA TGTGCCGGCAGTGTAGTCCCGAACACCGGGGAGCTGTTTTTT. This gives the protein CAGSVVPNTGELFF.

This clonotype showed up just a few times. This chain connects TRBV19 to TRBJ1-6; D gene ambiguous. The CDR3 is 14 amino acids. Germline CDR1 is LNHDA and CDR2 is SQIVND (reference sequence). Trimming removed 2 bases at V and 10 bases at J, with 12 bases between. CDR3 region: CASSISGLRSPLHF. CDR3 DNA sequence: TGTGCCAGTAGTATATCTGGGCTCCGATCACCCCTCCACTTT.

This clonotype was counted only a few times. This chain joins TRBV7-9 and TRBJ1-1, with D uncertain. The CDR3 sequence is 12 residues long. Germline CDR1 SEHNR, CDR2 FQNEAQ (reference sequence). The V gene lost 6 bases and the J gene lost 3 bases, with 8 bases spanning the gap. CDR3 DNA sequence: TGTGCCAGCAGGGGCCGGGACACTGAAGCTTTCTTT. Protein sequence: CASRGRDTEAFF.

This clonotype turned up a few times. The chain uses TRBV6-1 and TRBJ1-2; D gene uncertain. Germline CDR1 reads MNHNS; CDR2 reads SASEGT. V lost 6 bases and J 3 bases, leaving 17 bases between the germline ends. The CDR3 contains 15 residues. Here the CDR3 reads CASRTIPPRDYGYTF. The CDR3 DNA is TGTGCCAGCAGAACAATTCCCCCTCGGGACTATGGCTACACCTTC.

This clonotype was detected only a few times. CDR3: CASSPRARRETQYF. The CDR3, as DNA: TGTGCCAGCAGCCCCAGGGCCCGCCGAGAGACCCAGTACTTC. V and J are TRBV7-8 and TRBJ2-5, with D possibly being TRBD1 (5 bases). The V end was cut by 5 bases, the J end by 4 bases, with 14 bases between. The CDR3 extends over 14 amino acids. Per germline, CDR1 SGHVS and CDR2 FQNEAQ.

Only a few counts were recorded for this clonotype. Here the CDR3 reads CASSLESDTQYF. The CDR3 nucleotides read TGTGCCAGCAGCTTAGAGTCAGATACGCAGTATTTT. The chain couples TRBV7-2 to TRBJ2-3; D ambiguous. From germline, CDR1 is SGHTA and CDR2 FQGNSA. The CDR3 extends over 12 amino acids. The ends were cut back, 1 base at V and 4 bases at J, with 3 bases in the middle.

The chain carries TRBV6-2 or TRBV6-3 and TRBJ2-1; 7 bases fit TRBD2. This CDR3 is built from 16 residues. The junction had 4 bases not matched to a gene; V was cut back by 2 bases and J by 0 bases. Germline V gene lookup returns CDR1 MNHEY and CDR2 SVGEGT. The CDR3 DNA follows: TGTGCCAGCAGTTACGTCAGCGGGGCCTCCTACAATGAGCAGTTCTTC. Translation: CASSYVSGASYNEQFF.

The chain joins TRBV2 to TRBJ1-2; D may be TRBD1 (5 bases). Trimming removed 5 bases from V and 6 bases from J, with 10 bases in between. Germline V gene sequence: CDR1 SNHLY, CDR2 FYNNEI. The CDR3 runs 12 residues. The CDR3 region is CASSFDSNGYTF. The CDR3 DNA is TGTGCCAGCAGTTTTGACAGTAATGGCTACACCTTC.

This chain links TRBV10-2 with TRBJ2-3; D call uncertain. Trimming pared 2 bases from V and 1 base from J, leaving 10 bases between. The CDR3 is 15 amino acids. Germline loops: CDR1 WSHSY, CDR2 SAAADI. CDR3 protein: CASSEVSGRTDTQYF. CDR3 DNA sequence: TGCGCCAGCAGTGAGGTATCAGGTCGCACAGATACGCAGTATTTT.

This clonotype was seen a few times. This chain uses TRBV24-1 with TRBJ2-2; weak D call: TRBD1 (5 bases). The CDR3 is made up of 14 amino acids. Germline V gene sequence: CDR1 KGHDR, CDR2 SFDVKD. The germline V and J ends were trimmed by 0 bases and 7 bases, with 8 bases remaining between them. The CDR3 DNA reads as TGTGCCACCAGTGATTTGAGGGGTGACGGGGAGCTGTTTTTT. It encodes CATSDLRGDGELFF.

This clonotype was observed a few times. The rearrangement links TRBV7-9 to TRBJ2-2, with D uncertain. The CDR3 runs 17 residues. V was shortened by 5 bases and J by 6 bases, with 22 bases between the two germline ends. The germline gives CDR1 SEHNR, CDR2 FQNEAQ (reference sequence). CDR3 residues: CASSPRAETHRAGELFF. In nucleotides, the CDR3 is TGTGCCAGCAGCCCCCGGGCGGAGACCCATAGGGCCGGGGAGCTGTTTTTT.